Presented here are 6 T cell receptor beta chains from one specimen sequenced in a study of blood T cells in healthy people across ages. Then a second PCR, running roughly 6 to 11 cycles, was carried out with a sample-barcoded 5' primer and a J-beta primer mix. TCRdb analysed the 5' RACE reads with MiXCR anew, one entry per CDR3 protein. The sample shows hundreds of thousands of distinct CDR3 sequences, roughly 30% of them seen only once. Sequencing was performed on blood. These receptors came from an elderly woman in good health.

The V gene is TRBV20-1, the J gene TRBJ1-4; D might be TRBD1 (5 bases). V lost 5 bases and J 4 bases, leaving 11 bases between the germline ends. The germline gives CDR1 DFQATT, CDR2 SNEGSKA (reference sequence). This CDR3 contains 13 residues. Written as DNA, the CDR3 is TGCAGTGCTGACGAGGGGTTTAATGAAAAACTGTTTTTT. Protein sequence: CSADEGFNEKLFF.

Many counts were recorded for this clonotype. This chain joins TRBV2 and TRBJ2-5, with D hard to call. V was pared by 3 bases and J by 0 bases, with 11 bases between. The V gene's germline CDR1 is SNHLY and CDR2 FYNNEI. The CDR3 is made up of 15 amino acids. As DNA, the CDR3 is TGTGCCAGCAGTGATCCCACCTCGTACCAAGAGACCCAGTACTTC. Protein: CASSDPTSYQETQYF.

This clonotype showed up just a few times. As DNA, the CDR3 is TGTGCCAGCAGCCAGAGGCCCGGGACAGGGTCCGAGCAGTACTTC. This encodes CASSQRPGTGSEQYF. The chain recombines TRBV14 with TRBJ2-7; 9 bases are shared with TRBD1. Unmatched junction bases numbered 9, after V lost 3 bases and J lost 6 bases. The CDR3 sequence is 15 residues long. CDR1 and CDR2 (germline): SGHDN, FVKESK.

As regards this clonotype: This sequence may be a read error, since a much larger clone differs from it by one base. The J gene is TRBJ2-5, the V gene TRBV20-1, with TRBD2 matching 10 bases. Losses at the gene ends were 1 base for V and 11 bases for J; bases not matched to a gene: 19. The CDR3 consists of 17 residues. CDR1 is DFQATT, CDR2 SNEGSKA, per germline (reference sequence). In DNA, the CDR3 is TGCAGTGCTAGAGTTGGAATAGCGGGGGGACTTCTCGGGGAGCAGTACTTC. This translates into CSARVGIAGGLLGEQYF.

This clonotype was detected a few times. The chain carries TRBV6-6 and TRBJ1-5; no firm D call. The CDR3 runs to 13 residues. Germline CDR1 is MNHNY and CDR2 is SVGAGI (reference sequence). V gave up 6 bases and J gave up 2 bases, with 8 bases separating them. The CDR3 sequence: CASSPAGNQPQHF. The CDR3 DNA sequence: TGTGCCAGCAGCCCTGCGGGCAATCAGCCCCAGCATTTT.

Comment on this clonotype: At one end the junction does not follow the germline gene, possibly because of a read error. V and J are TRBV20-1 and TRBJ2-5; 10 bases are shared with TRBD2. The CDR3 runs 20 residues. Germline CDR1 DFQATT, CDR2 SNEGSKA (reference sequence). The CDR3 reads CSARAGLAAGTILIQETQYF. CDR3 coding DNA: TGCAGTGCTAGAGCCGGACTAGCGGCTGGTACGATACTTATCCAAGAGACCCAGTATTTC.